The clone carrying this T cell receptor (beta chain) was observed a few times. What it binds is unknown. Germline V gene data show CDR1 as MRHNA and CDR2 as SNTAGT. The CDR3 runs to 14 residues. Unmatched junction bases numbered 7, after V lost 2 bases and J lost 9 bases. This sample is part of a study of CD8 T cells in ankylosing spondylitis. Findings of the study overall: According to the report, clones linked to the disease were significantly enriched in matched synovial fluid samples taken from ankylosing spondylitis patients. Disease-associated clones were CD8+ and fairly uncommon in peripheral blood. Apparently characteristic of ankylosing spondylitis blood was a TCR beta motif (eight highly homologous variants). Earlier literature documents some of the motif variants in reactive arthritis synovial fluid and blood.

Researchers built TCR beta libraries using quantitative 5'-RACE with molecular barcodes. TCRdb re-called the 5' RACE reads with MiXCR, one entry per CDR3 protein. The top ten hold 19% of the sample, which has under 850,000 distinct CDR3 sequences, roughly 20% seen once. Material: blood, either unsorted or a sorted T cell fraction (not recorded which). The TCR comes from a male donor with ankylosing spondylitis. The chain is built from TRBV6-4 and TRBJ1-5, with 7 positions matching TRBD1. CDR3 sequence reads: CASSDRTGLRPQHF. CDR3 sequence (DNA): TGTGCCAGCAGTGACCGGACAGGCCTTCGGCCCCAGCATTTT.